This entry is about one TCR beta chain. Other DNA sequences in the same sample also yield this CDR3. These data belong to a study of cytomegalovirus exposure and HLA in healthy donors. Primers included in the PCR were 60 Vbeta and 13 Jbeta primers. TCRdb's table, derived via immunoSEQ multiplex PCR, lists solely in-frame clones and lacks some. The table has 65,000 to 85,000 clones, 75% to 85% seen once. V shed 10 bases and J shed 3 bases, with 13 bases lying between them. This CDR3 is 12 amino acids long. Looked up from germline, CDR1 is LNHDA and CDR2 is SQIVND (reference sequence). The V call is TRBV19, the J call TRBJ2-7; D perhaps matches TRBD2 (7 bases). The TCR comes from a middle-aged man in good health and CMV-seropositive. Sequencing input: PBMCs. CDR3 sequence reads: CATGGRHYEQYF. The CDR3 DNA follows: TGTGCCACCGGGGGGCGGCACTACGAGCAGTACTTC. Supplemented by reference TRBV19 and TRBJ2-7, the full variable domain reads DGGITQSPKYLFRKEGQNVTLSCEQNLNHDAMYWYRQDPGQGLRLIYYSQIVNDFQKGDIAEGYSVSREKKESFPLTVTSAQKNPTAFYLCATGGRHYEQYFGPGTRLTVT.